A single sample is the source of the 26 T cell receptor beta chains below, sequenced in a study of tumor-infiltrating lymphocytes in primary liver carcinoma. Constant-region priming of roughly 0.45 ug total RNA yielded TCR beta cDNA. Each TCR beta library was derived from three nested multiplex PCR rounds that employed slightly modified ARM-PCR. The study ran its first two PCR rounds for roughly 11 cycles each, using TRBV1-TRBV30 forward primers and a C-beta reverse primer. One entry per CDR3 protein results from TCRdb running MiXCR on the multiplex PCR reads. The sample has approximately 190,000 distinct CDR3 sequences, around 81% seen once; the top ten hold around 18%. Total RNA and DNA came together from approximately 22-30 mg of bulk tissue without cell sorting. Sequenced: tumor tissue from primary liver carcinoma. These receptors all come from a middle-aged man with primary liver carcinoma and hepatitis B virus infection.

This clonotype was counted ten times or more. The J gene is TRBJ1-1, the V gene TRBV30; D may be TRBD1 (5 bases). This CDR3 region has 13 residues. With 4 bases removed from V and 1 base from J, the gap between germline ends came to 10 bases. The germline CDR1 and CDR2 sequences are GTSNPN and SVGIG (reference sequence). Written as DNA, the CDR3 is TGTGCCTGGACCCCGGGGCCGAACACTGAAGCTTTCTTT. Translating it yields CAWTPGPNTEAFF.

With respect to this clonotype: A junction end diverges from the germline sequence, so it may reflect a read error. V gene TRBV6-1 combines with J gene TRBJ2-7; D uncertain. This CDR3 spans 15 amino acids. Per the germline V gene, CDR1 is MNHNS and CDR2 is SASEGT. The CDR3 loop reads CASRRLGRVHCEQYF. The DNA for the CDR3 is TGTGCCAGCAGGCGCCTAGGAAGGGTCCATTGCGAGCAGTATTTC.

The V gene is TRBV28, the J gene TRBJ2-3; D might be TRBD1 (5 bases). The J call may be in error: the DNA end matches TRBJ1-5 better. Germline V gene data show CDR1 as MDHEN and CDR2 as SYDVKM. This CDR3 region has 14 residues. CDR3 residues: CASSKTVLTDRQHF. For the CDR3, the DNA is TGTGCCAGCTCTAAGACAGTGCTGACAGATAGGCAGCATTTT.

Only one count was recorded for this clonotype. The CDR3 does not close with the conserved phenylalanine or tryptophan, likely indicating a read error. CDR3 DNA: TGCAGCGTTGAAGATCTGGGTGGAAGCTCCTACGAGCAGTACTTA. Amino acid sequence: CSVEDLGGSSYEQYL. This chain uses TRBV29-1 with TRBJ2-7; D remains ambiguous. The V end lost 0 bases, the J end lost 0 bases, and 12 bases lay between the germline ends. CDR1 and CDR2 (germline): SQVTM, ANQGSEA. The CDR3 contains 15 residues.

The chain combines TRBV5-6 with TRBJ2-1, with 7 bases aligning to TRBD2. CDR1 and CDR2 (germline): SGHDT, YYEEEE. The CDR3 runs 13 residues. With 6 bases clipped from V and 5 bases from J, the junction kept 5 bases outside the gene matches. The CDR3: CASTGGSNNEQFF. CDR3 in DNA: TGTGCCAGCACCGGGGGGTCCAACAATGAGCAGTTCTTC.

A note on this clonotype: Mismatch with germline at one junction end may stem from a read error. This rearrangement joins TRBV6-1 to TRBJ1-6; D remains ambiguous. Germline CDR1 reads MNHNS; CDR2 reads SASEGT. This CDR3 is built from 14 residues. CDR3 sequence reads: CASSEAPNLSPLHF. DNA of the CDR3: TGTGCCAGCAGCGAAGCCCCTAATCTGTCACCCCTCCACTTT.

Details on this clonotype: The junction does not match germline at one end; this may be a read error. The chain recombines TRBV5-1 with TRBJ2-2, with a possible D match to TRBD1 (6 bases). CDR3 length: 17 amino acids. The germline V gene has CDR1 SGHRS and CDR2 YFSETQ. This CDR3 is CASSHRLYRVNTGELFF. The CDR3 DNA is TGCGCCAGCAGCCATCGGCTCTACAGGGTGAACACCGGGGAGCTTTTTTTT. The full variable domain, in which reference TRBV5-1 and TRBJ2-2 provide the parts outside the CDR3, is KAGVTQTPRYLIKTRGQQVTLSCSPISGHRSVSWYQQTPGQGLQFLFEYFSETQRNKGNFPGRFSGRQFSNSRSEMNVSTLELGDSALYLCASSHRLYRVNTGELFFGEGSRLTVL.

Details on this clonotype: The final CDR3 position lacks the conserved phenylalanine or tryptophan, pointing to a likely read error. The genes are TRBV28 and TRBJ2-4, with TRBD1 as a possible D gene (6 bases). Germline CDR1 is MDHEN and CDR2 is SYDVKM. The CDR3 length is 12 residues. The CDR3, as DNA: TGTACCAGCAGAACAGGGTATCGCATTCAGTACTTA. The encoded protein is CTSRTGYRIQYL.

The sample holds a few counts of this clonotype. This likely comes from a read error, as the CDR3 has no conserved phenylalanine or tryptophan at its end. This chain uses TRBV4-2 with TRBJ2-1; D remains ambiguous. V lost 1 base to trimming and J lost 8 bases, with 3 bases between them. The CDR3 is 11 residues long. Germline values: CDR1 LGHNA, CDR2 YNFKEQ. CDR3 bases: TGTGCCAGCAGCCAAGTTGATGAGCAGTTCTGC. Amino acid sequence: CASSQVDEQFC.

On this clonotype: One junction end does not reproduce the germline sequence, and a read error may be involved. The rearrangement uses TRBV5-4 and TRBJ2-7, with D possibly matching TRBD1 (6 bases). Germline V gene data show CDR1 as SGHNT and CDR2 as YYREEE (reference sequence). This CDR3 contains 16 residues. The CDR3 is CASSLAPEQGIGEQNF. As DNA, the CDR3 is TGTGCCAGCAGCTTGGCCCCAGAACAGGGCATAGGCGAGCAGAACTTC.

For this clonotype: One junction end disagrees with the germline gene, perhaps due to a read error. The rearrangement joins TRBV29-1 to TRBJ2-1, with TRBD2 as a possible D gene (5 bases). CDR3 length equals 13 residues. The germline gives CDR1 SQVTM, CDR2 ANQGSEA. The CDR3 DNA reads TGCAGCGTTCTGGTATCGTCCGGGAATGAACAGTTCTTC. Its translation is CSVLVSSGNEQFF.

V is TRBV29-1 and J is TRBJ1-5, with D perhaps TRBD1 (6 bases). Germline V gives CDR1 SQVTM, CDR2 ANQGSEA. The CDR3 has 13 residues. Trimming left V 5 bases short and J 10 bases short, with 18 bases between. CDR3 DNA: TGCAGCGTTCTCGGACAGATCAATTATCCCCAGCATTTT. It codes for CSVLGQINYPQHF.

Turning to this clonotype: A read error may produce the germline difference seen at one junction end. The CDR3 DNA follows: TGCAGCGTTGGGGCTAGCGCGGCGAACACCGGGGAGCAGTTCTTT. Protein sequence: CSVGASAANTGEQFF. The rearrangement uses TRBV29-1 and TRBJ2-2, with D maybe TRBD2 (6 bases). From germline, CDR1 is SQVTM and CDR2 ANQGSEA. The CDR3 length is 15 residues.

J is TRBJ2-1 and V is TRBV6-2 or TRBV6-3; weak D call: TRBD2 (6 bases). The CDR3 has 14 residues. Germline lookup yields CDR1 MNHEY and CDR2 SVGEGT. V was pared by 8 bases and J by 11 bases, with 22 bases between. The DNA of the CDR3 is TGTGCCAGCGAAAGACTACAGGAGGGCTACAAGCAGTTCTTC. Protein: CASERLQEGYKQFF.

Notes on this clonotype: One end of the junction does not line up with germline, which may come from a read error. The rearrangement uses TRBV10-2 and TRBJ2-1; D might be TRBD1 (5 bases). The germline gives CDR1 WSHSY, CDR2 SAAADI. The CDR3 extends over 12 amino acids. The CDR3 bases are TGCGCCAGCAGCAGGGCAAACAATGAGCAATCCTTC. Encoded protein: CASSRANNEQSF.

Regarding this clonotype: The conserved final phenylalanine or tryptophan is absent from the CDR3, which likely points to a read error. The DNA is left out, because the CDR3 cannot be placed on it with certainty; the CDR3 is given as TCRdb lists it. The CDR3 sequence: CASSGRVAGYTGELSY. This sequence joins TRBV12-3 or TRBV12-4 and TRBJ2-2; the DNA was not compared with TRBD2, the D call given in the table. Termini included, the CDR3 measures 16 amino acids.

CDR3 region: CSVEDFSGTGTGVDTEAFF. The CDR3 nucleotides read TGCAGCGTTGAAGATTTTAGTGGGACAGGGACGGGGGTGGACACTGAAGCTTTCTTT. The V and J genes are TRBV29-1 and TRBJ1-1; 9 nucleotides agree with TRBD1. The CDR3 is 19 residues long. Germline loops: CDR1 SQVTM, CDR2 ANQGSEA. Trimming at V came to 0 bases and at J to 3 bases, leaving 17 bases not matched to a gene.

As for this clonotype: At one of its ends the junction is not consistent with the germline gene, which may arise from a read error. The chain carries TRBV11-2 and TRBJ2-7; D may be TRBD2 (6 bases). This CDR3 is 16 amino acids long. Germline CDR1 reads SGHAT; CDR2 reads FQNNGV. The DNA for the CDR3 is TGTGTCAGCAGCTTAGAACCTAACGGGAGCTGGGTCGACCAGTACTTC. Translated: CVSSLEPNGSWVDQYF.

This clonotype was seen just once. Its ends do not fully match the called genes, so a read error is possible. This rearrangement joins TRBV29-1 to TRBJ2-7; D uncertain. The CDR3 is 14 amino acids. From germline, CDR1 is SQVTM and CDR2 ANQGSEA. CDR3 sequence (DNA): TGCAGCGTCGCCCTTTGGGATAGCTCCTACGAGCAGTGCTTC. Residues: CSVALWDSSYEQCF.

On this clonotype itself: One end of the junction does not line up with germline, which may come from a read error. The chain couples TRBV11-2 to TRBJ1-5; D unclear. The CDR3 covers 16 residues. Per germline, CDR1 SGHAT and CDR2 FQNNGV. CDR3 amino acids: CATSLKGGLTNQPQHF. CDR3 sequence (DNA): TGTGCCACCAGCCTAAAGGGAGGACTGACGAATCAGCCCCAGCATTTT.

A remark on this clonotype: This may come from a read error, since a much larger clone is one base off. The V call is TRBV7-9, the J call TRBJ2-3, with 9 bases identical to TRBD2. Germline CDR1 reads SEHNR; CDR2 reads FQNEAQ (reference sequence). CDR3 size: 14 residues. CDR3 coding DNA: TGTGCCAGCAGCCTAGCGGGGAGTATAGATACGCAGTATTTT. This gives the protein CASSLAGSIDTQYF. Full variable domain (missing parts from reference TRBV7-9 and TRBJ2-3): DTGVSQNPRHKITKRGQNVTFRCDPISEHNRLYWYRQTLGQGPEFLTYFQNEAQLEKSRLLSDRFSAERPKGSFSTLEIQRTEQGDSAMYLCASSLAGSIDTQYFGPGTRLTVL.

Turning to this clonotype: The junction differs from germline at one of its ends, possibly a read error. The V gene is TRBV5-1, the J gene TRBJ1-3; weak D call: TRBD1 (6 bases). Germline CDR1 reads SGHRS; CDR2 reads YFSETQ. The CDR3 covers 15 residues. The CDR3 nucleotides read TGCGCCAGCAGCGCAGGGGACCTCTCTGGAAACACTATATATTTT. Protein sequence: CASSAGDLSGNTIYF. The full variable domain, its missing parts supplied by reference TRBV5-1 and TRBJ1-3, is KAGVTQTPRYLIKTRGQQVTLSCSPISGHRSVSWYQQTPGQGLQFLFEYFSETQRNKGNFPGRFSGRQFSNSRSEMNVSTLELGDSALYLCASSAGDLSGNTIYFGEGSWLTVV.

This clonotype showed up just once. One end of the junction varies from germline; a read error may be responsible. This rearrangement joins TRBV11-3 to TRBJ2-2, with 7 bases matching TRBD2. Germline V CDR1 and CDR2: SGHNT, YENEEA. The CDR3 has 16 amino acids. In DNA, the CDR3 is TGTGCCAGCAGCCCCGGAGTAGCGGGCTACACCGGGATGCTGCCTTTT. It yields the protein CASSPGVAGYTGMLPF.

As regards this clonotype: This could be a read error, since a much larger clone is one nucleotide away. This CDR3 is missing its conserved last phenylalanine or tryptophan, likely due to a read error. The chain is built from TRBV18 and TRBJ2-1; TRBD2 aligns across 8 bases. The CDR3 consists of 14 residues. Germline V gene sequence: CDR1 KGHSH, CDR2 LQKENI. The CDR3 sequence: CASSPQGLVNEQFI. CDR3 DNA sequence: TGTGCCAGCTCCCCACAGGGACTAGTGAATGAGCAGTTCATC.

This clonotype was picked up one time. The junction and the germline gene differ at one end; a read error may be behind it. V and J are TRBV20-1 and TRBJ1-2, with D perhaps TRBD1 (6 bases). Germline lookup yields CDR1 DFQATT and CDR2 SNEGSKA (reference sequence). The CDR3 consists of 14 residues. The CDR3 reads CSARDLMGLRGYTF. The CDR3 nucleotides are TGCAGTGCTAGAGATTTGATGGGCCTCAGGGGCTACACTTTC.

The chain has TRBV29-1 and TRBJ2-7, with TRBD2 matching over 14 bases. This CDR3 comprises 14 residues. Trimming at V came to 6 bases and at J to 10 bases, leaving 11 bases not matched to a gene. Germline loops: CDR1 SQVTM, CDR2 ANQGSEA. The CDR3 here is CSVGTSGRSGDQYF. CDR3 nucleotide sequence: TGCAGCGTCGGGACTAGCGGGAGATCTGGGGATCAGTACTTC.